Below, 29 T cell receptor beta chains from the same sample are listed, as sequenced in a study of blood T cell repertoires in COVID-19. The protocol was immunoSEQ multiplex PCR, while the TCRdb copy is restricted to in-frame clones and leaves out a portion. The sample consists of about 170,000 clones, around 82% of them appearing once. The source material was peripheral blood. These TCRs come from a woman aged 80 or older with active or convalescent COVID-19.

The V and J genes are TRBV29-1 and TRBJ2-1; 7 bases align to TRBD2. V lost 1 base to trimming and J lost 7 bases; unmatched junction nucleotides: 7. This CDR3 is 14 amino acids long. CDR1 and CDR2 (germline): SQVTM, ANQGSEA. CDR3 sequence reads: CSVEGQAGANEQFF. The DNA of the CDR3 is TGCAGCGTTGAAGGGCAGGCGGGAGCAAATGAGCAGTTCTTC.

The rearrangement joins TRBV18 to TRBJ2-5, with D tentatively TRBD2 (5 bases). V was clipped by 6 bases and J by 7 bases, with 21 bases between them. In germline, CDR1 is KGHSH, CDR2 LQKENI. The CDR3 spans 15 residues. The CDR3 sequence is CASSTTAGRLRTQYF. The CDR3 DNA is TGTGCCAGCTCCACCACCGCGGGCCGACTCAGGACCCAGTACTTC.

The gene calls are TRBV19 and TRBJ2-1; 12 bases line up with TRBD2. The CDR3 runs to 15 residues. Germline V lookup: CDR1 LNHDA, CDR2 SQIVND (reference sequence). J gave up 8 bases and V 3 bases, and 5 bases lay outside the gene matches. CDR3 sequence reads: CASSILAGGGDEQFF. CDR3 sequence (DNA): TGTGCCAGTAGTATTCTAGCGGGAGGGGGCGATGAGCAGTTCTTC. Complete variable domain (other parts from reference TRBV19 and TRBJ2-1): DGGITQSPKYLFRKEGQNVTLSCEQNLNHDAMYWYRQDPGQGLRLIYYSQIVNDFQKGDIAEGYSVSREKKESFPLTVTSAQKNPTAFYLCASSILAGGGDEQFFGPGTRLTVL.

The CDR3 nucleotides read TGTGCCAGCAGCTCGTCCGGGACAGGGTCCTACGAGCAGTACTTC. Encoded protein: CASSSSGTGSYEQYF. The V call is TRBV7-9, the J call TRBJ2-7, with 9 bases aligning to TRBD1. CDR1 and CDR2 from the germline V gene are SEHNR and FQNEAQ (reference sequence). The CDR3 is 15 residues long. J was trimmed by 1 base and V by 4 bases; bases with no gene match: 5.

The gene calls are TRBV7-3 and TRBJ2-1, with 7 bases aligning to TRBD1. The CDR3 is 15 amino acids. Germline V gene sequence: CDR1 SGHTA, CDR2 FQGTGA. J lost 3 bases, V lost 5 bases, and 7 bases had no gene match. CDR3 sequence reads: CASSPTGNGYNEQFF. CDR3 sequence (DNA): TGTGCCAGCAGCCCGACAGGGAATGGCTACAATGAGCAGTTCTTC.

This chain connects TRBV7-9 to TRBJ1-5, with D maybe TRBD1 (6 bases). The germline V and J ends were trimmed by 4 bases and 11 bases, with 12 bases remaining between them. In germline, CDR1 is SEHNR, CDR2 FQNEAQ (reference sequence). The CDR3 length is 12 residues. CDR3 bases: TGTGCCAGCAGCTCCGTCCAGGGGACCCAGCATTTT. It is translated as CASSSVQGTQHF.

V gene TRBV6-2 or TRBV6-3 combines with J gene TRBJ2-7; 7 nucleotides line up with TRBD2. After removal of 0 bases from V and 5 bases from J, the junction contained 7 bases not matched to a gene. There are 15 residues in the CDR3. The germline V gene has CDR1 MNHEY and CDR2 SVGEGT. CDR3 sequence: CASSYSGGRAHEQYF. In DNA, the CDR3 is TGTGCCAGCAGTTACTCTGGTGGGAGGGCCCACGAGCAGTACTTC.

The chain recombines TRBV2 with TRBJ2-5; TRBD2 aligns across 11 bases. The CDR3 totals 20 residues. Trimming cost V 4 bases and J 2 bases; bases outside gene matches: 18. CDR1 and CDR2 (germline): SNHLY, FYNNEI. CDR3 nucleotide sequence: TGTGCCAGCAGTGCCCGCGGGGTAGCGGGAGGGCGGGGTGTACAAGAGACCCAGTACTTC. It yields the protein CASSARGVAGGRGVQETQYF.

The DNA of the CDR3 is TGTGCCAGCAGCGTAAGGGGTACCGATTCACCCCTCCACTTT. Translation: CASSVRGTDSPLHF. The gene calls are TRBV9 and TRBJ1-6; D possibly corresponds to TRBD1 (5 bases). Trimming pared 1 base from V and 8 bases from J, leaving 10 bases between. CDR1 and CDR2 (germline): SGDLS, YYNGEE. This CDR3 has 14 amino acids.

The V gene is TRBV6-5, the J gene TRBJ1-1; tentative D call: TRBD1 (5 bases). CDR3 length equals 15 residues. The V end lost 7 bases, the J end lost 4 bases, and 19 bases lay between the germline ends. CDR1 and CDR2 from the germline V gene are MNHEY and SVGAGI. CDR3 sequence reads: CASTRGGRAGTEAFF. The CDR3, as DNA: TGTGCCAGCACTCGCGGGGGAAGGGCGGGCACTGAAGCTTTCTTT.

The chain joins TRBV7-9 to TRBJ1-1; possibly TRBD1 for D (5 bases). CDR1 is SEHNR and CDR2 is FQNEAQ in the germline V gene (reference sequence). V lost 6 bases and J 1 base, leaving 9 bases between the germline ends. This CDR3 has 13 residues. In nucleotides, the CDR3 is TGTGCCAGCAGTATGGGGGGGAACACTGAAGCTTTCTTT. This encodes CASSMGGNTEAFF.

The CDR3 DNA is TGTGCCAGCAGCTTAGGCGGATACACCTACAATGAGCAGTTCTTC. It yields the protein CASSLGGYTYNEQFF. The chain uses TRBV7-6 and TRBJ2-1; D is unclear. Trimming left V 1 base short and J 2 bases short, with 9 bases between. The length of the CDR3 is 15 residues. CDR1 is SGHVS and CDR2 is FNYEAQ in the germline V gene.

The chain employs TRBV6-5 and TRBJ1-2; TRBD1 matches 10 bases. There are 13 residues in the CDR3. The trim removed 5 bases at V and 5 bases at J, leaving 2 bases unmatched. Germline-derived CDR1 and CDR2 are MNHEY and SVGAGI. Written as DNA, the CDR3 is TGTGCCAGCAGTACGGACAGGGGGTATGGCTACACCTTC. Amino acids: CASSTDRGYGYTF.

V usage is TRBV7-9 and J usage is TRBJ2-3; D is unresolved. V dropped 1 base and J dropped 4 bases, with 12 bases sitting between them. Germline CDR1 reads SEHNR; CDR2 reads FQNEAQ (reference sequence). The CDR3 runs 15 residues. CDR3 DNA: TGTGCCAGCAGCTTAGTCAGGCGCCCCCCAGATACGCAGTATTTT. Translated, it gives CASSLVRRPPDTQYF.

The V and J genes are TRBV5-1 and TRBJ1-6, with D unclear. This CDR3 contains 14 residues. V was clipped by 0 bases and J by 10 bases, with 11 bases between them. CDR1 is SGHRS, CDR2 YFSETQ, per germline. CDR3 residues: CASSLVAGNSPLHF. The CDR3 nucleotides are TGCGCCAGCAGCTTGGTAGCGGGTAACTCACCCCTCCACTTT. The full variable domain, completed using reference TRBV5-1 and TRBJ1-6, is KAGVTQTPRYLIKTRGQQVTLSCSPISGHRSVSWYQQTPGQGLQFLFEYFSETQRNKGNFPGRFSGRQFSNSRSEMNVSTLELGDSALYLCASSLVAGNSPLHFGNGTRLTVT.

The chain carries TRBV19 and TRBJ1-1, with D perhaps TRBD1 (5 bases). V lost 2 bases and J lost 10, with 17 bases in between. Germline CDR1 reads LNHDA; CDR2 reads SQIVND (reference sequence). This CDR3 has 14 residues. CDR3 in DNA: TGTGCCAGTAGTATAATTGCGAGTAGCAGGGCAGCTTTCTTT. Encoded protein: CASSIIASSRAAFF.

The rearrangement uses TRBV14 and TRBJ2-2; 10 bases align to TRBD1. With 6 bases clipped from V and 7 bases from J, the junction kept 14 bases outside the gene matches. Germline V CDR1 and CDR2: SGHDN, FVKESK. The CDR3 length is 17 residues. The CDR3: CASSLTGTGVPGGELFF. As DNA, the CDR3 is TGTGCCAGCAGTCTTACCGGGACAGGGGTCCCAGGCGGGGAGCTGTTTTTT.

The CDR3 nucleotides read TGTGCCAGCAGCTTAAGGCGGCAAGAGACCCAGTACTTC. Protein: CASSLRRQETQYF. The rearrangement joins TRBV7-3 to TRBJ2-5; no reliable D call. Trimming stripped 1 base from V and 2 bases from J, with 5 bases between. The CDR3 sequence is 13 residues long. Germline CDR1 and CDR2: SGHTA and FQGTGA.

The CDR3 is CASSYQGPRGTGELFF. The DNA for the CDR3 is TGTGCCAGCAGTTACCAAGGGCCCCGGGGCACCGGGGAGCTGTTTTTT. The chain has TRBV6-5 and TRBJ2-2; D may be TRBD2 (5 bases). The ends were cut back, 2 bases at V and 4 bases at J, with 14 bases in the middle. Germline CDR1 and CDR2: MNHEY and SVGAGI. The CDR3 runs 16 residues.

The J gene is TRBJ2-7, the V gene TRBV11-3, with 7 nucleotides matching TRBD2. CDR1 and CDR2 (germline): SGHNT, YENEEA. With V trimmed by 3 bases and J by 3 bases, 8 bases remained unmatched. This CDR3 has 15 residues. CDR3 protein: CASSFPTSEHYEQYF. CDR3 bases: TGTGCCAGCAGCTTCCCTACTAGCGAACACTACGAGCAGTACTTC.

The rearrangement uses TRBV5-1 and TRBJ2-2, with 7 nucleotides matching TRBD1. V shed 6 bases and J 5 bases; nucleotides not matched to a gene: 4. CDR1 SGHRS and CDR2 YFSETQ come from the germline V gene. The CDR3 runs 13 residues. This chain's CDR3 is CASNNRGTGELFF. The CDR3 DNA reads as TGCGCCAGCAACAACAGGGGAACCGGGGAGCTGTTTTTT.

The CDR3 sequence is CASSLGLEKLFF. The CDR3 bases are TGTGCCAGCAGTTTAGGACTAGAAAAACTGTTTTTT. The J gene is TRBJ1-4, the V gene TRBV12-3 or TRBV12-4, with D unclear. CDR3 length: 12 amino acids. Trimming removed 1 base at V and 8 bases at J, with 5 bases between.

Here the CDR3 reads CASRFDSGHEQYF. CDR3 coding DNA: TGTGCCAGCAGATTCGACAGTGGACACGAGCAGTACTTC. The V gene is TRBV3-1 (or the pseudogene TRBV3-2), the J gene TRBJ2-7, with D perhaps TRBD1 (5 bases). Between the trimmed V and J ends, which lost 6 bases and 5 bases, there was a span of 14 bases. Germline-derived CDR1 and CDR2 are LGHDT and YNNKEL (reference sequence). The CDR3 has 13 residues.

The genes are TRBV28 and TRBJ1-4, with 11 bases identical to TRBD1. V gave up 3 bases and J gave up 6 bases; unmatched junction bases: 6. Germline loops: CDR1 MDHEN, CDR2 SYDVKM. The CDR3 is 16 amino acids. DNA of the CDR3: TGTGCCAGCAGTTTGCGGCCGGGACAGGGGGATGAAAAACTGTTTTTT. It codes for CASSLRPGQGDEKLFF.

V and J are TRBV9 and TRBJ2-1; possibly TRBD2 for D (5 bases). The CDR3 is made up of 13 amino acids. V lost 0 bases and J lost 6, with 7 bases in between. The germline gives CDR1 SGDLS, CDR2 YYNGEE. The CDR3 reads CASSVASSNEQFF. The CDR3 nucleotides read TGTGCCAGCAGCGTAGCTAGCTCCAATGAGCAGTTCTTC.

As for this clone: The CDR3 end shows no conserved phenylalanine or tryptophan, and so a read error is likely. The DNA is left out, because the CDR3 cannot be placed on it with certainty; the CDR3 is given as TCRdb lists it. J is TRBJ1-1 and V is TRBV27; the table names TRBD1, a call not compared with the DNA. Including both end residues, the CDR3 is 10 amino acids long. CDR1 MNHEY and CDR2 SMNVEV come from the germline V gene (reference sequence). CDR3 sequence: CASTPGRGLI.

V and J are TRBV18 and TRBJ2-1, with 8 bases lining up with TRBD2. V gave up 2 bases and J gave up 9 bases; unmatched junction bases: 6. This CDR3 comprises 14 residues. Germline lookup yields CDR1 KGHSH and CDR2 LQKENI. This chain's CDR3 is CASSPIGRDGEQFF. The CDR3 DNA sequence: TGTGCCAGCTCACCAATCGGGAGGGACGGTGAGCAGTTCTTC.

The V and J genes are TRBV14 and TRBJ2-2; the match to TRBD1 covers 8 bases. This CDR3 has 16 residues. J was trimmed by 0 bases and V by 3 bases; bases with no gene match: 3. Germline V gene lookup returns CDR1 SGHDN and CDR2 FVKESK. CDR3 loop: CASSHRQGPNTGELFF. The DNA for the CDR3 is TGTGCCAGCAGCCACAGACAGGGGCCGAACACCGGGGAGCTGTTTTTT.

The gene calls are TRBV4-1 and TRBJ2-1; the match to TRBD2 covers 8 bases. CDR1 and CDR2 from the germline V gene are MGHRA and YSYEKL. Germline trimming cut 0 bases from V and 7 bases from J; bases unmatched to any gene: 8. The CDR3 is 16 residues long. The CDR3 region is CASSQDPGLDANEQFF. The CDR3 DNA reads as TGCGCCAGCAGCCAAGATCCGGGACTAGACGCGAATGAGCAGTTCTTC.